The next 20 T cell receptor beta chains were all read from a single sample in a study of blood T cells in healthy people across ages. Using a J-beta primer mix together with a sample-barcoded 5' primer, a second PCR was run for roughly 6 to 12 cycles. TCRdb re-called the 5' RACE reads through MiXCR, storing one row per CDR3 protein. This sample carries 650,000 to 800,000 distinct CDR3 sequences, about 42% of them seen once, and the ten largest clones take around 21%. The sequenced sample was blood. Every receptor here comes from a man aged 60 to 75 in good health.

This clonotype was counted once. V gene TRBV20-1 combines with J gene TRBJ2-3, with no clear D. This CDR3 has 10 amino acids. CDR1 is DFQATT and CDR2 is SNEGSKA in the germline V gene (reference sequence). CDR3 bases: TGCAGCCCCGGGTTTGTTACGCAGTATTTT. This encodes CSPGFVTQYF.

The CDR3 nucleotides read TGTGCTAGTGGTTTGGCCCAGGGGCCCAACGGCAATGAGCAGTTCTTC. This codes for CASGLAQGPNGNEQFF. The chain recombines TRBV12-5 with TRBJ2-1; D possibly corresponds to TRBD1 (6 bases). V dropped 1 base and J dropped 6 bases, with 16 bases sitting between them. The CDR3 covers 16 residues. Germline V gene sequence: CDR1 LGHNT, CDR2 FRNRAP.

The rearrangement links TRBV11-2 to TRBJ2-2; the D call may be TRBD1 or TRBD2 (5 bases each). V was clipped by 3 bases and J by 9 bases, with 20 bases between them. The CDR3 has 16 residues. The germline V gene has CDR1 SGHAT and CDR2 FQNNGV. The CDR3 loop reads CASSLRGTRETRELFF. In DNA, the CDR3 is TGTGCCAGCAGCTTGCGAGGGACCAGGGAGACCAGGGAGCTGTTTTTT.

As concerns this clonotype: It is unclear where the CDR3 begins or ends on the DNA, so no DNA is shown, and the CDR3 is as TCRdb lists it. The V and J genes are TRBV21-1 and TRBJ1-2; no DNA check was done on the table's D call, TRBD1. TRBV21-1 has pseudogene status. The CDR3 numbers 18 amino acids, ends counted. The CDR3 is CASSFVGGGAVRSYGYTF.

CDR3 DNA sequence: TGTGCCAGCAGCCAAAGCCCGGAAGGCATTCAGTACTTC. Amino acid sequence: CASSQSPEGIQYF. J is TRBJ2-4 and V is TRBV14; D is uncertain. The CDR3 runs to 13 residues. Germline V gives CDR1 SGHDN, CDR2 FVKESK. Trimming left V 2 bases short and J 9 bases short, with 11 bases between.

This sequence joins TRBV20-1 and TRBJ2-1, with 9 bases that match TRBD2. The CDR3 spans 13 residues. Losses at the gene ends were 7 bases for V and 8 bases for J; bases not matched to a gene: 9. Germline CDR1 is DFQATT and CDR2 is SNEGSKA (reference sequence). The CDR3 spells CSGGGGAAYEQFF. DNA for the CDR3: TGCAGTGGAGGCGGGGGGGCCGCGTATGAGCAGTTCTTC.

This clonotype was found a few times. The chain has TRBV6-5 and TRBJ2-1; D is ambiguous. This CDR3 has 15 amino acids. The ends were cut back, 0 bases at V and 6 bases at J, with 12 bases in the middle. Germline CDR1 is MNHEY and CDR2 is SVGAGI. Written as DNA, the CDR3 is TGTGCCAGCAGTTACTCGGGCAGGCCGGGCAATGAGCAGTTCTTC. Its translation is CASSYSGRPGNEQFF.

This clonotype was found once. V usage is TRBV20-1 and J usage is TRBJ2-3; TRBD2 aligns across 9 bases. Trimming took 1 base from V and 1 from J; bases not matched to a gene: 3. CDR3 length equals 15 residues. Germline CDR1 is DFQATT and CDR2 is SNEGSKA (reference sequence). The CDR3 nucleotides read TGCAGTGCTAGAGGGACTAGCGTCGGCACAGATACGCAGTATTTT. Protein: CSARGTSVGTDTQYF.

DNA for the CDR3: TGTGCCAGCAGTGAATATCGGCGTGGACTAGCGTCCTACGAGCAGTACTTC. Protein sequence: CASSEYRRGLASYEQYF. V usage is TRBV25-1 and J usage is TRBJ2-7; 9 bases fit TRBD2. Germline V gene data show CDR1 as MGHDK and CDR2 as SYGVNS. Losses at the gene ends were 0 bases for V and 1 base for J; bases not matched to a gene: 7. CDR3 length: 17 amino acids.

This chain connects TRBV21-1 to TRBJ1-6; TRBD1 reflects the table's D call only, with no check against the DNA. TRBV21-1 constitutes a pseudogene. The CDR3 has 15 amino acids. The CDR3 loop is CASSPGQGINAPLHF. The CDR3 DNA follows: TGTGCCAGCAGCCCAGGACAGGGTATTAATGCACCCCTCCACTTT.

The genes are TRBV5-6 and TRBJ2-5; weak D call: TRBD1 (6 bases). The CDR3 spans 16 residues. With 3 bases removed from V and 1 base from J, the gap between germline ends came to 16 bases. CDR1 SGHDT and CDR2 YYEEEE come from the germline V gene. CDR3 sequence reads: CASSSNPTGLQETQYF. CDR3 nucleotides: TGTGCCAGCAGCTCAAACCCGACAGGTCTCCAAGAGACCCAGTACTTC.

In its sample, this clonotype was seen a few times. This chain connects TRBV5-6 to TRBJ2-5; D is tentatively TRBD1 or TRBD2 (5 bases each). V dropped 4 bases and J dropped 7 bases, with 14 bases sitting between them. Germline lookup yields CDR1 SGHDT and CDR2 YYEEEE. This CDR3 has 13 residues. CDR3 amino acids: CASSIRDALTQYF. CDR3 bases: TGTGCCAGCAGCATCCGGGACGCTCTGACCCAGTACTTC.

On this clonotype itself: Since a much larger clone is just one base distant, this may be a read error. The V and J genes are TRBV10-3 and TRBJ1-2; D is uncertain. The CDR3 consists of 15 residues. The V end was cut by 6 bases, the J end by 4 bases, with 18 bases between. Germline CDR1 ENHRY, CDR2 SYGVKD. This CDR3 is CAISSLESLRYGYTF. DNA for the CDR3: TGTGCCATCAGCTCGCTGGAGTCCCTACGCTATGGCTACACCTTC.

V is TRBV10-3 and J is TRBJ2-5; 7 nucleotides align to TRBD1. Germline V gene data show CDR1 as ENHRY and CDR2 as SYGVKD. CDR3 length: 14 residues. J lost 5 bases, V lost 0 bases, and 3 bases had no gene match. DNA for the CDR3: TGTGCCATCAGTGAGTCGAACAGGGGCGAGACCCAGTACTTC. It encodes CAISESNRGETQYF.

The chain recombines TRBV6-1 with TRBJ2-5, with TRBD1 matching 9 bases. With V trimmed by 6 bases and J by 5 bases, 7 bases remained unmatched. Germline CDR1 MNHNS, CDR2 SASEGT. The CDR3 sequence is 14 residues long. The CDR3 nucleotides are TGTGCCAGCAGGGACAGGGGAAGGGGCGAGACCCAGTACTTC. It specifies CASRDRGRGETQYF.

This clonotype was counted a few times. This chain's CDR3 is CASSLRGGEDTQYF. CDR3 sequence (DNA): TGTGCCAGCAGTCTCCGAGGGGGGGAAGATACGCAGTATTTT. The chain carries TRBV12-3 or TRBV12-4 and TRBJ2-3; D might be TRBD2 (7 bases). CDR3 size: 14 residues. Between the trimmed V and J ends, which lost 5 bases and 5 bases, there was a span of 14 bases.

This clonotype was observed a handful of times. CDR3 in DNA: TGTGCCAGCAGCTTGGAGGGGGCACCCCTATCTGGGGCCAACGTCCTGACTTTC. This codes for CASSLEGAPLSGANVLTF. V is TRBV5-6 and J is TRBJ2-6; TRBD1 matches 7 bases. CDR3 length: 18 amino acids. V lost 0 bases, J lost 1 base, and 7 bases stayed unmatched. Per the germline V gene, CDR1 is SGHDT and CDR2 is YYEEEE. The full variable domain, completed using reference TRBV5-6 and TRBJ2-6, is DAGVTQSPTHLIKTRGQQVTLRCSPKSGHDTVSWYQQALGQGPQFIFQYYEEEERQRGNFPDRFSGHQFPNYSSELNVNALLLGDSALYLCASSLEGAPLSGANVLTFGAGSRLTVL.

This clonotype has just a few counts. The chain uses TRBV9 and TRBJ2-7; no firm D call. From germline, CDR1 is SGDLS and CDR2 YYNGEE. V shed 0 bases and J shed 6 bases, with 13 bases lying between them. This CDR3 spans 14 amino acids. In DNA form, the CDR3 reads TGTGCCAGCAGCGTAGATGGGGTCAGTGCCGAGCAGTACTTC. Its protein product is CASSVDGVSAEQYF.

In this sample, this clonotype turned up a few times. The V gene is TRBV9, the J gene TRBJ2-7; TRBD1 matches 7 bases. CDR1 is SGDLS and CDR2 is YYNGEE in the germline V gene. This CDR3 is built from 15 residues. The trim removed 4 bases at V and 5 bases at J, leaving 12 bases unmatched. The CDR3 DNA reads TGTGCCAGCAGCCCAGAGGGGGACAGCATTGACGAGCAGTACTTC. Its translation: CASSPEGDSIDEQYF.

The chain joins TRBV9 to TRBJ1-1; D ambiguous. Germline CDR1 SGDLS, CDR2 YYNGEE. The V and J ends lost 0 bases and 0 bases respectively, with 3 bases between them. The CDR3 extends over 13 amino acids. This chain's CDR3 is CASSVDVNTEAFF. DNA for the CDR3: TGTGCCAGCAGCGTAGACGTGAACACTGAAGCTTTCTTT.